One sample yielded the 2 T cell receptor beta chains listed below, sequenced in a study of monozygotic twins with inflammatory bowel disease. TCRdb re-called the 5' RACE reads, yielding one record per CDR3 amino acid sequence without DNA. The sample has some 160,000 distinct CDR3 sequences. Material for sequencing was blood. The receptors derive from a human donor with ulcerative colitis or Crohn's disease, or a healthy co-twin of an affected twin (not recorded which).

This chain links TRBV12-5 with TRBJ2-7. Germline V gives CDR1 LGHNT, CDR2 FRNRAP. The CDR3 covers 12 residues. CDR3 protein: CASGLVEYEQYF.

The chain couples TRBV6-1 to TRBJ1-2; TCRdb's D call of TRBD1 is untestable without DNA. In germline, CDR1 is MNHNS, CDR2 SASEGT. The CDR3 is 16 residues long. This CDR3 is CASSEEGTDPNYGYTF.